The T cell receptor beta chain under discussion was sequenced for a study of blood T cell repertoires in COVID-19. Whole-study context: The samples span acute and convalescent COVID-19 from the United States, Italy and Spain.

Method: immunoSEQ multiplex PCR; TCRdb's copy keeps in-frame clones and lacks some. The sample records approximately 670,000 clones, more than 80% being singletons. V shed 4 bases and J 10 bases; nucleotides not matched to a gene: 5. The length of the CDR3 is 14 residues. From germline, CDR1 is MNHEY and CDR2 SVGAGI. The sequence was obtained from a young woman with acute or convalescent COVID-19. This rearrangement joins TRBV6-5 to TRBJ1-6, with TRBD1 matching 9 bases. The sample consisted of peripheral blood. CDR3 sequence: CASSWDRERSPLHF. The CDR3 DNA is TGTGCCAGCAGTTGGGACAGGGAGAGGTCACCCCTCCACTTT.